The 13 T cell receptor beta chains given below trace back to one sample, sequenced in a study of shared clonotypes between healthy human individuals. The data were produced by immunoSEQ multiplex PCR, yet TCRdb's version contains in-frame clones alone and is incomplete. The profile covers about 800,000 clones, with 95% to 97% appearing a single time and around 0.21% taken by the ten largest. CD8 cells classed as naive were CD45RO-negative and positively selected for CCR7, excluding terminally differentiated effector memory CD45RA+ cells. The sequenced sample was naive CD8+ T cells sorted from blood. These receptors all come from a man aged 25 to 45 in good health.

This clone is a singleton in its sample. The chain uses TRBV10-1 and TRBJ2-3; possibly TRBD1 or TRBD2 for D (6 bases each). Trimming shortened V by 6 bases and J by 5 bases, and 15 bases separated the two germline ends. CDR3 length: 14 residues. Germline V gene lookup returns CDR1 WNHNN and CDR2 SYGVQD (reference sequence). In nucleotides, the CDR3 is TGCGCCAGCAGAGAGGGGGGAAGTGAAGATACGCAGTATTTT. Protein product: CASREGGSEDTQYF.

This chain joins TRBV5-1 and TRBJ2-5; a possible D gene is TRBD1 (8 bases). The CDR3 extends over 21 amino acids. Germline lookup yields CDR1 SGHRS and CDR2 YFSETQ. Trimming took off 4 bases at V and 1 base at J, with 32 bases between the two ends. CDR3 residues: CASSGGQGDLRTGGLQETQYF. DNA of the CDR3: TGCGCCAGCAGCGGCGGACAGGGCGATTTAAGAACGGGAGGACTCCAAGAGACCCAGTACTTC.

The chain carries TRBV5-5 and TRBJ1-2; D call uncertain. Trimming took 0 bases from V and 2 from J, leaving 11 bases between them. CDR3 length equals 15 residues. Germline V CDR1 and CDR2: SGHKS, YYEKEE (reference sequence). The CDR3 region has the DNA TGTGCCAGCAGCTTGGGCGAGGGCGTAAACTATGGCTACACCTTC. Translation gives CASSLGEGVNYGYTF.

The CDR3 coding sequence is TGTGCCAGCAGCGTAGTAGGGACCCCCTCCTACAATGAGCAGTTCTTC. Its protein product is CASSVVGTPSYNEQFF. The V call is TRBV9, the J call TRBJ2-1; tentatively, D is TRBD1 or TRBD2 (5 bases each). The CDR3 totals 16 residues. V was shortened by 0 bases and J by 0 bases, with 10 bases between the two germline ends. CDR1 is SGDLS and CDR2 is YYNGEE in the germline V gene.

This sequence joins TRBV27 and TRBJ2-7; 10 nucleotides agree with TRBD2. Germline loops: CDR1 MNHEY, CDR2 SMNVEV (reference sequence). This CDR3 region has 15 residues. After removal of 7 bases from V and 3 bases from J, the junction contained 9 bases not matched to a gene. The CDR3 DNA sequence: TGTGCCAGCAAACCCCTAGCGGGAGTTCGCTACGAGCAGTACTTC. This translates into CASKPLAGVRYEQYF.

The V and J genes are TRBV11-2 and TRBJ2-7; no clear D gene. V lost 5 bases and J lost 2, with 7 bases in between. The CDR3 contains 12 residues. The germline V gene encodes CDR1 SGHAT and CDR2 FQNNGV. DNA of the CDR3: TGTGCCAGCAGCCGCCCTCCCTACGAGCAGTACTTC. Protein: CASSRPPYEQYF.

This chain joins TRBV27 and TRBJ2-7; D is uncertain. The V gene lost 2 bases and the J gene lost 2 bases, with 4 bases spanning the gap. Germline values: CDR1 MNHEY, CDR2 SMNVEV (reference sequence). This CDR3 comprises 12 residues. Here the CDR3 DNA reads TGTGCCAGCAGTTTAGTTGCCTACGAGCAGTACTTC. Protein: CASSLVAYEQYF.

The chain couples TRBV20-1 to TRBJ2-1, with D perhaps given as TRBD1 or TRBD2 (5 bases each). This CDR3 has 11 residues. The germline CDR1 and CDR2 sequences are DFQATT and SNEGSKA (reference sequence). The CDR3 DNA sequence: TGCAAGAGGGGCTCGAACAATGAGCAGTTCTTC. This gives the protein CKRGSNNEQFF.

The V gene is TRBV11-2, the J gene TRBJ2-7; D may be TRBD1 (5 bases). CDR1 and CDR2 (germline): SGHAT, FQNNGV. The germline V and J ends were trimmed by 5 bases and 7 bases, with 15 bases remaining between them. There are 13 residues in the CDR3. In DNA form, the CDR3 reads TGTGCCAGCAGCGCGACAAGGGGCGGTGAGCAGTACTTC. Its protein product is CASSATRGGEQYF.

The V gene is TRBV9, the J gene TRBJ1-2; no clear D gene. This CDR3 contains 15 residues. Germline CDR1 SGDLS, CDR2 YYNGEE. V lost 3 bases and J lost 1, with 13 bases in between. In DNA form, the CDR3 reads TGTGCCAGCAGCGACGGCTTGGGCCTTAACTATGGCTACACCTTC. The encoded protein is CASSDGLGLNYGYTF. Using reference TRBV9 and TRBJ1-2 for the parts outside the CDR3, the full variable domain is DSGVTQTPKHLITATGQRVTLRCSPRSGDLSVYWYQQSLDQGLQFLIQYYNGEERAKGNILERFSAQQFPDLHSELNLSSLELGDSALYFCASSDGLGLNYGYTFGSGTRLTVV.

V and J are TRBV5-8 and TRBJ2-7; TRBD1 might be the D (6 bases). The germline gives CDR1 SGHTS, CDR2 YDEGEE. V lost 2 bases to trimming and J lost 3 bases, with 18 bases between them. The CDR3 covers 16 residues. CDR3 sequence: CASSFDYRVIGYEQYF. CDR3 nucleotides: TGTGCCAGCAGCTTTGACTACAGGGTTATCGGCTACGAGCAGTACTTC.

The V and J genes are TRBV15 and TRBJ2-1; 12 bases map to TRBD2. CDR1 LNHNV and CDR2 YYDKDF come from the germline V gene (reference sequence). This CDR3 has 16 amino acids. With 5 bases clipped from V and 1 base from J, the junction kept 3 bases outside the gene matches. The CDR3 reads CATSPTSGRSYNEQFF. CDR3 DNA sequence: TGTGCCACCAGCCCCACTAGCGGGAGGTCCTACAATGAGCAGTTCTTC.

The chain has TRBV7-9 and TRBJ2-7, with D perhaps TRBD1 (5 bases). V was pared by 3 bases and J by 5 bases, with 14 bases between. The CDR3 is 14 amino acids. CDR1 and CDR2 from the germline V gene are SEHNR and FQNEAQ (reference sequence). The CDR3 DNA reads TGTGCCAGCAGCTTCACCTCCCAGGGCCACGAGCAGTACTTC. Translating gives CASSFTSQGHEQYF.